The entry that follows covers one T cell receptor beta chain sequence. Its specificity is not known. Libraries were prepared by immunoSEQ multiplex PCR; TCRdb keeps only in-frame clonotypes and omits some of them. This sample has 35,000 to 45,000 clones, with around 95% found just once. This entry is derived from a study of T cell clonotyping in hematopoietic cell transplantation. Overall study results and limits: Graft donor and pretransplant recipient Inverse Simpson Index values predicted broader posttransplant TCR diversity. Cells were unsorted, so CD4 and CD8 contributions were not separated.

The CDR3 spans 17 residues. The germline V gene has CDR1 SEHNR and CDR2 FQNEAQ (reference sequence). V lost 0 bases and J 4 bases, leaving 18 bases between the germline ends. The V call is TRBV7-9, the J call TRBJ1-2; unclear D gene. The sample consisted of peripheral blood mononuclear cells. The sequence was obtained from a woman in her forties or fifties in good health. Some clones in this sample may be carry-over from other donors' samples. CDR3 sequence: CASSLAIGESAVYGYTF. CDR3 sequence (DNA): TGTGCCAGCAGCTTAGCAATAGGCGAATCGGCGGTCTATGGCTACACCTTC.